This T cell receptor beta chain stems from a study of CD8+CD57+ T cells in acquired aplastic anemia. Study information: Researchers reported that healthy donors averaged roughly 10 million reads for CD4+ cells.

Both TCR beta VDJ combination and CDR3 sequence profiling were carried out. Genomic DNA was the template for this profiling. TCRdb called the reads again in MiXCR, with one record for every CDR3 protein. The sample lists about 190,000 distinct CDR3 sequences; around 59% were seen once. V was shortened by 7 bases and J by 4 bases, with 14 bases between the two germline ends. The CDR3 loop spans 14 amino acids. This clonotype was observed many times. Its specificity is not known. Overall study results and limits: Patients and controls shared under 35 CD8+ CDR3 sequences, which appeared highly expressed in patients and within their immunodominant clones. CD8+ Simpson's diversity did not differ significantly between patients and controls.

The source material was sorted CD4+, CD8+, or CD8+CD57+ T cells (not recorded which) from PBMCs. The V call is TRBV12-3 or TRBV12-4, the J call TRBJ2-1; TRBD1 or TRBD2 may be the D gene (5 bases each). This receptor was obtained from a human donor in good health, serving as a control. The CDR3 coding sequence is TGTGCCAGCACCACCCCGGGACGGTACAATGAGCAGTTCTTC. Its protein product is CASTTPGRYNEQFF.